In this sample, the clone carrying this T cell receptor beta chain turned up many times. Its cognate antigen is unknown. CDR3 regions of TCR beta were amplified from RNA transcripts. In the first round, RT-PCR was carried out with HTBI primers, and a multiplex PCR formed the second round. TCRdb ran MiXCR on the multiplex PCR reads and lists one entry per CDR3 protein. The sample shows around 400,000 distinct CDR3 sequences, about 17% of them seen only once. Germline V gene lookup returns CDR1 DFQATT and CDR2 SNEGSKA (reference sequence). This CDR3 region has 16 residues. Trimming removed 5 bases from V and 7 bases from J; junction bases left unmatched: 15. These data originate in a study of Graves' ophthalmopathy and Graves' hyperthyroidism. Study-level findings and limits: Most expanded clonotypes in thyroid above 0.001 frequency also showed up in blood. Ophthalmopathy and stable hyperthyroidism were discriminated by a 13-signature model, with over 85% sensitivity and approximately 81% specificity.

The sequenced sample was peripheral blood. This chain links TRBV20-1 with TRBJ1-5; the match to TRBD1 covers 9 bases. The receptor was isolated from a woman under 30 with Graves' ophthalmopathy. DNA for the CDR3: TGCAGTGCTTACAACCCGGGACAGGGATTCGGGCAGCCCCAGCATTTT. This codes for CSAYNPGQGFGQPQHF.